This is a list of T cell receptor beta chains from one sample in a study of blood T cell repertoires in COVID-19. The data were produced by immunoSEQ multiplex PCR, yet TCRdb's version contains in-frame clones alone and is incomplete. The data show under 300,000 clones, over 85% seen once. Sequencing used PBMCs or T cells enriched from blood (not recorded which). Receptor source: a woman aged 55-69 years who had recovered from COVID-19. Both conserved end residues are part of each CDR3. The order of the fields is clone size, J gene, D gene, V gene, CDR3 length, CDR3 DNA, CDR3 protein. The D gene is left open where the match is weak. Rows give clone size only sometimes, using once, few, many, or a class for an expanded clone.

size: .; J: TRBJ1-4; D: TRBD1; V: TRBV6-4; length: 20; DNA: TGTGCCAGCAGGCCCCAAGGACAGGGCGGTCAACTCCCCGCCGGTGAAAAACTGTTTTTT; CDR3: CASRPQGQGGQLPAGEKLFF
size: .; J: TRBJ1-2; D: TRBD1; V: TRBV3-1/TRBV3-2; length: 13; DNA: TGTGCCAGCAGTCTGGACAGGAACTATGGCTACACCTTC; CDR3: CASSLDRNYGYTF
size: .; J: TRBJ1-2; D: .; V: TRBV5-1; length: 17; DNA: TGCGCCAGCAGCTTGGGGCCGGGGGGTCCTGGACAATATGGCTACACCTTC; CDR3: CASSLGPGGPGQYGYTF
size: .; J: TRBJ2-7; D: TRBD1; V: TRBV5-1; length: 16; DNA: TGCGCCAGCAGCTTGGCGCCCGGGACAGGCCTTTACGAGCAGTACTTC; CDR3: CASSLAPGTGLYEQYF
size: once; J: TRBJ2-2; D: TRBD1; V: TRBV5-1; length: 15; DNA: TGCGCCAGCAGCCATCGGACAGGGGACACCGGGGAGCTGTTTTTT; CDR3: CASSHRTGDTGELFF
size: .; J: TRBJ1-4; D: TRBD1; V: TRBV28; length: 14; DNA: TGTGCCAGCAGTTTGACAGGGGATTGGGAAAAACTGTTTTTT; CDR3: CASSLTGDWEKLFF
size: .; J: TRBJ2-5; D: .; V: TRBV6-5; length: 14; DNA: TGTGCCAGCATAGGGGGAGGGGCCCAAGAGACCCAGTACTTC; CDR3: CASIGGGAQETQYF
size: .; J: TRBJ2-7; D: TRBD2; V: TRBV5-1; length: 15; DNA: TGCGCCAGCAGCCTGGGTGGACTAGCGGTATACGAGCAGTACTTC; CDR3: CASSLGGLAVYEQYF
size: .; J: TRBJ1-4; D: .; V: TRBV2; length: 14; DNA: TGTGCCAGCAGCACAGGGTGGAGCGTGGAAAAACTGTTTTTT; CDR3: CASSTGWSVEKLFF
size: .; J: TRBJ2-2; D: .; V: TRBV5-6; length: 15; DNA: TGTGCCAGCAGCTTGAACAGGGTTGGGGCCGGGGAGCTGTTTTTT; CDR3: CASSLNRVGAGELFF
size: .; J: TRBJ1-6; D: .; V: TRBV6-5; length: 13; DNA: TGTGCCAGCAGTTACGCAGGGAATTCACCCCTCCACTTT; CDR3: CASSYAGNSPLHF
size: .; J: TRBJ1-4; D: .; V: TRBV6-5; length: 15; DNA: TGTGCCAGCAGGGCCCTTGGAGCAACTAATGAAAAACTGTTTTTT; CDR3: CASRALGATNEKLFF
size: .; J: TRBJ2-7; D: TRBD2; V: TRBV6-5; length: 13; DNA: TGTGCCAGCAGGGCGGGGGTAGCCTACGAGCAGTACTTC; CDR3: CASRAGVAYEQYF
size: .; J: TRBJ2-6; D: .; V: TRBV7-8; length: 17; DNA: TGTGCCAGCAGCTTAGCTAAACAGGTCTCTGGGGCCAACGTCCTGACTTTC; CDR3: CASSLAKQVSGANVLTF
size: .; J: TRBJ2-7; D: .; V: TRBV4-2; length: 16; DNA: TGTGCCAGCAGCCAAGATTTATGGGACACCTCCTACGAGCAGTACTTC; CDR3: CASSQDLWDTSYEQYF
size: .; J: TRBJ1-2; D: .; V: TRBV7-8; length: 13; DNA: TGTGCCAGCAGCCGGGACCTAGGGGATGGCTACACCTTC; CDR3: CASSRDLGDGYTF
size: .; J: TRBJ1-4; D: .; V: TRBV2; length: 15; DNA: TGTGCCAGCAGTGAAGAAGGGGATTTTAATGAAAAACTGTTTTTT; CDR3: CASSEEGDFNEKLFF
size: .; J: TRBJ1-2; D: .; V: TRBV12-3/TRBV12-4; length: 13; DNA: TGTGCCAGCAGTTTCTCGGGGGAGTATGGCTACACCTTC; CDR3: CASSFSGEYGYTF
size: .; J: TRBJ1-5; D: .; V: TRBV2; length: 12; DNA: TGTGCCAGCAGAGCTAGCAATCAGCCCCAGCATTTT; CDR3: CASRASNQPQHF
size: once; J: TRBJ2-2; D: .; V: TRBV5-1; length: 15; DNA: TGCGCCTGCCTCCCCGGGACTGAGAACACCGGGGAGCTGTTTTTT; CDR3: CACLPGTENTGELFF
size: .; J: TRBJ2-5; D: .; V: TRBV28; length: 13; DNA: TGTGCCAGCAATAAGGACACCCAAGAGACCCAGTACTTC; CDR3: CASNKDTQETQYF
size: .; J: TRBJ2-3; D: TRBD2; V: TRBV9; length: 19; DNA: TGTGCCAGCAGCGTAGGGGCTAGCGGGGGCCTATTTAACACAGATACGCAGTATTTT; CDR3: CASSVGASGGLFNTDTQYF
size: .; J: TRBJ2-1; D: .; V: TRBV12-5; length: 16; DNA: TGTGCTAGTGCCCAGACAGGTACCTTCTCCTACAATGAGCAGTTCTTC; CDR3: CASAQTGTFSYNEQFF
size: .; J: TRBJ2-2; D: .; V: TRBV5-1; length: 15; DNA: TGCGCCAGCAGCAACCTAGGCCAGAACACCGGGGAGCTGTTTTTT; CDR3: CASSNLGQNTGELFF
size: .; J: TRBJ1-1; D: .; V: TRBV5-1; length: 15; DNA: TGCGCCAGCAGCTTGGACGGAGCGGAAGGGACTGAAGCTTTCTTT; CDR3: CASSLDGAEGTEAFF
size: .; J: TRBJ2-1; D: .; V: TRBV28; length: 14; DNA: TGTGCCAGCAGTTCGGGCGGACTATACAATGAGCAGTTCTTC; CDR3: CASSSGGLYNEQFF
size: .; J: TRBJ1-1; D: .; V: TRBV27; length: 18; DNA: TGTGCCAGCAGTTTATTCCTTGCGATCGGGGGGGTGAACACTGAAGCTTTCTTT; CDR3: CASSLFLAIGGVNTEAFF
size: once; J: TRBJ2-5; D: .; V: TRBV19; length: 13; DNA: TGTGCCAGTAGTATAAGCGGACAAGAGACCCAGTACTTC; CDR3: CASSISGQETQYF
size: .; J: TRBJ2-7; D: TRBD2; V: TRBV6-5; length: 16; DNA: TGTGCCAGCAGTTCTACTTCTGCGGGAGGGTCCTACGAGCAGTACTTC; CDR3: CASSSTSAGGSYEQYF
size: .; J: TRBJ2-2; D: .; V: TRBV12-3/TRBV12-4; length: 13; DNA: TGTGCCAGCAGTTTACGAGAGGCCGGGGAGCTGTTTTTT; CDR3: CASSLREAGELFF
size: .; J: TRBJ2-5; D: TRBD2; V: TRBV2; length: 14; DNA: TGTGCCAGCAGTGGCAGCGCGGCGGGAGTGGACCAGTACTTC; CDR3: CASSGSAAGVDQYF
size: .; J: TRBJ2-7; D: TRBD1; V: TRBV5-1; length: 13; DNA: TGCGCCAGCAGCCAACAGGGGCCTTACGAGCAGTACTTC; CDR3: CASSQQGPYEQYF
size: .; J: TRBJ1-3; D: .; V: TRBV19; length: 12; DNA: TGTGCCTCGGGGTCCACTGGAAACACCATATATTTT; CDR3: CASGSTGNTIYF
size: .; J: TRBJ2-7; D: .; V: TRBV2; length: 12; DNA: TGTGCCAGCAGTGCGGACTTGGGCGAGCAGTACTTC; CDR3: CASSADLGEQYF
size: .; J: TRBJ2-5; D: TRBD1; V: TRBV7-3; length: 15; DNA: TGTGCCAGCAGCAAAGGGGGCGCGGTCCAAGAGACCCAGTACTTC; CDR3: CASSKGGAVQETQYF
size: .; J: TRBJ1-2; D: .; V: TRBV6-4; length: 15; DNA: TGTGCCAGCAGTGAAGCGACAGGTTCAGGCTATGGCTACACCTTC; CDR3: CASSEATGSGYGYTF
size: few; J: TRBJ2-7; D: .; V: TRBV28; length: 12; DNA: TGTGCCAGCAGCCGTGACAGCCTGGAGCAGTACTTC; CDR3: CASSRDSLEQYF
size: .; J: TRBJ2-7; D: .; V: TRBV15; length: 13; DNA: TGTGCCACCAGCGTAGGGGGGGGCTACGAGCAGTACTTC; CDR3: CATSVGGGYEQYF
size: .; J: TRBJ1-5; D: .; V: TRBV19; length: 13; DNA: TGTGCCAGTAGTTGGGGACAAAGGCAGCCCCAGCATTTT; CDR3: CASSWGQRQPQHF